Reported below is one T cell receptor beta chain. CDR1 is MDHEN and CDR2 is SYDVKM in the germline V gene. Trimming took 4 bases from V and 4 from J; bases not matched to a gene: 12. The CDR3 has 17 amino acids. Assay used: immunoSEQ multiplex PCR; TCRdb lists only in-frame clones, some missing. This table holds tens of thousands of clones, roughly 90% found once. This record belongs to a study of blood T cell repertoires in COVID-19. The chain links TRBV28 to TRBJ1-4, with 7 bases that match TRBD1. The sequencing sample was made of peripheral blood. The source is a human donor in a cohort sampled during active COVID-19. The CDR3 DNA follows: TGTGCCAGCAGTTCCCGATTCTACAGGGGTCGTAATGAAAAACTGTTTTTT. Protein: CASSSRFYRGRNEKLFF.